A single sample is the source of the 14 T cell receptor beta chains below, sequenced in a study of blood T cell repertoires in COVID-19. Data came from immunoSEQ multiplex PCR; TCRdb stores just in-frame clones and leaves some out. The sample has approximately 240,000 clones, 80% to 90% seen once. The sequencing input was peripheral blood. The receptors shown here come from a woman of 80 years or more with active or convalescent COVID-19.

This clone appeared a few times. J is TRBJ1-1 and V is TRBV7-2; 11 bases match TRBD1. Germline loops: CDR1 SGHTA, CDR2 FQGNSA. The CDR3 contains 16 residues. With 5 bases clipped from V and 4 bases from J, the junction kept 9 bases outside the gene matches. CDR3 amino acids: CASSRTGGASVTEAFF. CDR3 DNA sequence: TGTGCCAGCAGCAGGACAGGGGGCGCTTCGGTCACTGAAGCTTTCTTT. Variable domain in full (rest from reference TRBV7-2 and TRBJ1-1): GAGVSQSPSNKVTEKGKDVELRCDPISGHTALYWYRQSLGQGLEFLIYFQGNSAPDKSGLPSDRFSAERTGGSVSTLTIQRTQQEDSAVYLCASSRTGGASVTEAFFGQGTRLTVV.

The CDR3 loop is CASSLPTPTGELFF. The DNA for the CDR3 is TGTGCCAGCAGTTTACCAACACCGACCGGGGAGCTGTTTTTT. The chain is built from TRBV28 and TRBJ2-2; no firm D call. V was clipped by 2 bases and J by 5 bases, with 9 bases between them. The CDR3 has 14 residues. The germline CDR1 and CDR2 sequences are MDHEN and SYDVKM.

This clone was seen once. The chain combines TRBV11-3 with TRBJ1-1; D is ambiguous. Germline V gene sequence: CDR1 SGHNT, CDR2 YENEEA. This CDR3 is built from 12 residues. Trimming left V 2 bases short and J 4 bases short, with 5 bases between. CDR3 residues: CASSLHSTEAFF. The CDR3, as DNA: TGTGCCAGCAGCTTACATAGCACTGAAGCTTTCTTT.

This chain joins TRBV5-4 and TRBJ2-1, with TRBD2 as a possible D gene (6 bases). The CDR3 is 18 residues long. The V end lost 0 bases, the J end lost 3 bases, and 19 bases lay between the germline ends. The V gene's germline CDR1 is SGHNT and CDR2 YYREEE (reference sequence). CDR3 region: CASSLGRGGHSNYNEQFF. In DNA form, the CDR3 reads TGTGCCAGCAGCTTGGGAAGAGGAGGGCACTCAAACTACAATGAGCAGTTCTTC.

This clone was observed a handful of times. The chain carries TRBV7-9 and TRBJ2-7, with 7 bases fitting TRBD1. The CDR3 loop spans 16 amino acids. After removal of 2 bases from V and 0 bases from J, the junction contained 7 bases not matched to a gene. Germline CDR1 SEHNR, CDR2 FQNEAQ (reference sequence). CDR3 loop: CASSLIAQGPSYEQYF. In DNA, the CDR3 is TGTGCCAGCAGCTTAATCGCACAGGGGCCCTCCTACGAGCAGTACTTC.

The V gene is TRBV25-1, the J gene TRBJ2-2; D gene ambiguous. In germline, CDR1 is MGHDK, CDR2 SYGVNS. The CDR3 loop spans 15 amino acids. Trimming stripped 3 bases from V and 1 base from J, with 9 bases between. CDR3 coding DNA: TGTGCCAGCAGTGAGGGCACCCGGAACACCGGGGAGCTGTTTTTT. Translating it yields CASSEGTRNTGELFF.

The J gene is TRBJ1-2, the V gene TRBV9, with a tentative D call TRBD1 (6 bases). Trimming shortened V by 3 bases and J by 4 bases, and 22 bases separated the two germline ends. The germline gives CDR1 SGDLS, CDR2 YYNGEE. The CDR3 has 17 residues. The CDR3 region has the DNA TGTGCCAGCAGCGCGAGTTTAACAGGGCTCGGAACCTATGGCTACACCTTC. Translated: CASSASLTGLGTYGYTF. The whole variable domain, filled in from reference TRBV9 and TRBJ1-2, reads DSGVTQTPKHLITATGQRVTLRCSPRSGDLSVYWYQQSLDQGLQFLIQYYNGEERAKGNILERFSAQQFPDLHSELNLSSLELGDSALYFCASSASLTGLGTYGYTFGSGTRLTVV.

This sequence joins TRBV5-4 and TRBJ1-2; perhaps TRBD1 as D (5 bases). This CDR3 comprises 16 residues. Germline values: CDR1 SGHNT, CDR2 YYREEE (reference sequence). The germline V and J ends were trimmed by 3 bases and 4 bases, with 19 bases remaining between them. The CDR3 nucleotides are TGTGCCAGCAGCTCCTCGGGGGGGACGGGCCCCTATGGCTACACCTTC. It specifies CASSSSGGTGPYGYTF.

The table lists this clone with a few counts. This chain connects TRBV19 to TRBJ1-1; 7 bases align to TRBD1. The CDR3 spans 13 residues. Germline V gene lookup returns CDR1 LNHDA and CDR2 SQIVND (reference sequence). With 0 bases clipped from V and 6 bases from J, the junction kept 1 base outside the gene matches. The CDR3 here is CASSIEQGSEAFF. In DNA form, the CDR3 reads TGTGCCAGTAGTATAGAACAGGGGTCTGAAGCTTTCTTT.

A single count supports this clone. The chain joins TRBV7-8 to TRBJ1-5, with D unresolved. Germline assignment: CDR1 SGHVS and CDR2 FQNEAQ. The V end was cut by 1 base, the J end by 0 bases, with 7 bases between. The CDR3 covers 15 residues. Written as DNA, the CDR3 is TGTGCCAGCAGCTTAGGTTCACTTAGCAATCAGCCCCAGCATTTT. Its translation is CASSLGSLSNQPQHF. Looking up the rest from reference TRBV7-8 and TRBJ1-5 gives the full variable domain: GAGVSQSPRYKVAKRGQDVALRCDPISGHVSLFWYQQALGQGPEFLTYFQNEAQLDKSGLPSDRFFAERPEGSVSTLKIQRTQQEDSAVYLCASSLGSLSNQPQHFGDGTRLSIL.

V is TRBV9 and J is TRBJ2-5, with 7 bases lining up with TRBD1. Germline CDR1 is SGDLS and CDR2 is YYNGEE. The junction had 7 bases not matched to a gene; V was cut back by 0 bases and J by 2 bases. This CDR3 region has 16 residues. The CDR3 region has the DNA TGTGCCAGCAGCGTAGCGGCAGGGGGATATCAAGAGACCCAGTACTTC. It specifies CASSVAAGGYQETQYF.

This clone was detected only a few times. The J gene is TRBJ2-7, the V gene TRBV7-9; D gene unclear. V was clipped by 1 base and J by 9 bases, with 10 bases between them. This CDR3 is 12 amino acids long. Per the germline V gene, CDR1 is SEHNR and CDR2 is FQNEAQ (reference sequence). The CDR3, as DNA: TGTGCCAGCAGCTTAGTTCAGATCGTGCAGTACTTC. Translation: CASSLVQIVQYF.

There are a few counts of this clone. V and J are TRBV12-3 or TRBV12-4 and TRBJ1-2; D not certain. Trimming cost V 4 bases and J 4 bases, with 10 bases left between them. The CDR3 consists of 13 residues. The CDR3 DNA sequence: TGTGCCAGCAGTTCTGGCGACATCTATGGCTACACCTTC. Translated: CASSSGDIYGYTF.

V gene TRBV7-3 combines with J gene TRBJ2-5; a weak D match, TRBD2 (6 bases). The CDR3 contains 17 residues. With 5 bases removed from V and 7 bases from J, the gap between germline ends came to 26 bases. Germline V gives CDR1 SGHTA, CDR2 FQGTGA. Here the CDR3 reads CASSERSVGRGRGTQYF. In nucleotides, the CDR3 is TGTGCCAGCAGCGAACGGTCCGTCGGGCGGGGAAGGGGGACCCAGTACTTC.